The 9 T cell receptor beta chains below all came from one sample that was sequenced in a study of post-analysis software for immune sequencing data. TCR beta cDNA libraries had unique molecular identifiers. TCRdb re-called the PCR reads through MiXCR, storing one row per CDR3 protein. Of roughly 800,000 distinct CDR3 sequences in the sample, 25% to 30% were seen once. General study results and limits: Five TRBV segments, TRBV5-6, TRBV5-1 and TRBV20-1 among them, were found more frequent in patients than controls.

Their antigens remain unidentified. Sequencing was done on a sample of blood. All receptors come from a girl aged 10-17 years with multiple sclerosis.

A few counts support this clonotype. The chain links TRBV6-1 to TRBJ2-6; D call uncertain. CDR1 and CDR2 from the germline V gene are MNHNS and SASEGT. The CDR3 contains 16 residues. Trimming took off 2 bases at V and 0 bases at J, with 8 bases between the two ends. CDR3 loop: CASSERRPSGANVLTF. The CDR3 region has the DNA TGTGCCAGCAGTGAACGGCGTCCCTCTGGGGCCAACGTCCTGACTTTC.

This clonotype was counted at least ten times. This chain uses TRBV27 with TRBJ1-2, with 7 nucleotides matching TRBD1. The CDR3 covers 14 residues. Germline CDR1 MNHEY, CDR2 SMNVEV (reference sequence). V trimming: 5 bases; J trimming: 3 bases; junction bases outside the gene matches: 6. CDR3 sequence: CASSPLTGDYGYTF. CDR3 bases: TGTGCCAGCAGTCCCCTCACAGGGGACTATGGCTACACCTTC.

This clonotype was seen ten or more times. The CDR3: CSVGPAYEQYF. In DNA, the CDR3 is TGCAGCGTTGGACCCGCCTACGAGCAGTACTTC. J is TRBJ2-7 and V is TRBV29-1; D gene uncertain. The CDR3 loop spans 11 amino acids. Germline values: CDR1 SQVTM, CDR2 ANQGSEA. The V gene lost 4 bases and the J gene lost 2 bases, with 6 bases spanning the gap.

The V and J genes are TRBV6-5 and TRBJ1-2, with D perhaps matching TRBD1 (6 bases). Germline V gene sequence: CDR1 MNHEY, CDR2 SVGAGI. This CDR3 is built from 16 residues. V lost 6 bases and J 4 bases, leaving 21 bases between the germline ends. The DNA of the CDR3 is TGTGCCAGCAGCCCTAAAACTGGAACAGGGCGCTATGGCTACACCTTC. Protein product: CASSPKTGTGRYGYTF.

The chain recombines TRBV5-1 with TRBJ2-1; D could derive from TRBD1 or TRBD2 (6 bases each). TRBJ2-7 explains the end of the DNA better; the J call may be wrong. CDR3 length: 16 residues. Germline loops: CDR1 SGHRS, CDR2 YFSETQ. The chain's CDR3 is CASSPRQEGYVGEQYF. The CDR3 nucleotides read TGCGCCAGCAGCCCTAGACAGGAGGGATACGTCGGCGAGCAGTACTTC.

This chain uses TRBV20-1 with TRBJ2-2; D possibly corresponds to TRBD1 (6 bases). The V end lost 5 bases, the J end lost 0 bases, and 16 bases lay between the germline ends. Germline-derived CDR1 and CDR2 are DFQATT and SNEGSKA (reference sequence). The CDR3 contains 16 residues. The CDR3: CSALRTRGPNTGELFF. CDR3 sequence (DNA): TGCAGTGCTCTGCGCACCAGGGGACCGAACACCGGGGAGCTGTTTTTT.

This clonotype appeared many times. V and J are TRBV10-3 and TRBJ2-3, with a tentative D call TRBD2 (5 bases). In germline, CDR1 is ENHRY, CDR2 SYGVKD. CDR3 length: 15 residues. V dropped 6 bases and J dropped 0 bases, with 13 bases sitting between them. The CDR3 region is CAIRGPGTSTDTQYF. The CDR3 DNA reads TGTGCCATCAGAGGACCGGGAACTAGCACAGATACGCAGTATTTT.

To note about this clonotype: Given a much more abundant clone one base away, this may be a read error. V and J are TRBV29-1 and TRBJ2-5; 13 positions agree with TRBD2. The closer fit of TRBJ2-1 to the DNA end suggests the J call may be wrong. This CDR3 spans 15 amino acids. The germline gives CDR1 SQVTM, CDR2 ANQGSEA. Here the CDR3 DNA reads TGCAGCGCTACCGGGACTAGCGGGGAACAAGAGACCCAGTTCTTC. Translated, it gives CSATGTSGEQETQFF.

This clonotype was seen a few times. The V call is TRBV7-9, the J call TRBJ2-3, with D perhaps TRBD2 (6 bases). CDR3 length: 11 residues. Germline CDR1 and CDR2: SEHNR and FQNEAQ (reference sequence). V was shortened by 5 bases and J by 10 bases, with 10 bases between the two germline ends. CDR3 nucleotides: TGTGCCAGCAGCCAACTAGCCCCGCAGTATTTT. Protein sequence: CASSQLAPQYF. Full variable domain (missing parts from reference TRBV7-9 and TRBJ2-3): DTGVSQNPRHKITKRGQNVTFRCDPISEHNRLYWYRQTLGQGPEFLTYFQNEAQLEKSRLLSDRFSAERPKGSFSTLEIQRTEQGDSAMYLCASSQLAPQYFGPGTRLTVL.